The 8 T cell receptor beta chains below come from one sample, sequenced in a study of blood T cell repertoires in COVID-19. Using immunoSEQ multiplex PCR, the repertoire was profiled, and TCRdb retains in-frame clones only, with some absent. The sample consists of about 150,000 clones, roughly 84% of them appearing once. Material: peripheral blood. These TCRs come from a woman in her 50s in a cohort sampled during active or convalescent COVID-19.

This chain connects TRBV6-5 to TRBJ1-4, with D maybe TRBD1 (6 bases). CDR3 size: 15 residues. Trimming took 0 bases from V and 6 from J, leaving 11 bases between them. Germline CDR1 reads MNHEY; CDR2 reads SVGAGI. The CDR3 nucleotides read TGTGCCAGCAGTTACTCAGGGGGGGTGGATGAAAAACTGTTTTTT. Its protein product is CASSYSGGVDEKLFF.

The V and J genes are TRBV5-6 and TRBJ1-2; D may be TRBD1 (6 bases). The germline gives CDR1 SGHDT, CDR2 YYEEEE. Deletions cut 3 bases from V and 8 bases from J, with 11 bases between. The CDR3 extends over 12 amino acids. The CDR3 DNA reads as TGTGCCAGCAGCTATGGGACACTAGGCTACACCTTC. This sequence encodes CASSYGTLGYTF.

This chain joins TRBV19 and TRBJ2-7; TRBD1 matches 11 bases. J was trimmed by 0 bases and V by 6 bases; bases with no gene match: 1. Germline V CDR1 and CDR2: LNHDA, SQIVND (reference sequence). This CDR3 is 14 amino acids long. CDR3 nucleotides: TGTGCCAGTAGGGGGACAGGGGGCTCCTACGAGCAGTACTTC. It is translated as CASRGTGGSYEQYF.

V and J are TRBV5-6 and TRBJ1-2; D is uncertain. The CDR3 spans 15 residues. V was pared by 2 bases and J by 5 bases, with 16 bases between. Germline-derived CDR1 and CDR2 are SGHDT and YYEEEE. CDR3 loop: CASSFPLGREYGYTF. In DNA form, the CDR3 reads TGTGCCAGCAGCTTCCCCTTGGGGAGGGAATATGGCTACACCTTC.

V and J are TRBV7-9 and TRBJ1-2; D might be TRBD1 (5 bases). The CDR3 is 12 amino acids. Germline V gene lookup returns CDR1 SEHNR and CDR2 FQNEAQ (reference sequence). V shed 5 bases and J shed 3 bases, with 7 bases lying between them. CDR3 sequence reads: CASSPGDYGYTF. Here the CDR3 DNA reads TGTGCCAGCAGCCCGGGGGACTATGGCTACACCTTC.

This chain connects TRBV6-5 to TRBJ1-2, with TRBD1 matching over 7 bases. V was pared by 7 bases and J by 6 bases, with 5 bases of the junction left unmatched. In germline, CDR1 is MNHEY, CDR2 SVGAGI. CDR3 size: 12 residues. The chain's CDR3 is CASISTGDGYTF. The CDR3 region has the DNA TGTGCCAGCATATCCACAGGGGATGGCTACACCTTC.

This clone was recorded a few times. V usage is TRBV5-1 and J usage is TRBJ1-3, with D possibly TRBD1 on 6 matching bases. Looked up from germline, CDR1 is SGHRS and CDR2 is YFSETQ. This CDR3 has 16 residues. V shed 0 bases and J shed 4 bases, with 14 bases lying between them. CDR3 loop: CASSLELQGSGNTIYF. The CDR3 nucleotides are TGCGCCAGCAGCTTGGAATTGCAGGGGTCCGGAAACACCATATATTTT. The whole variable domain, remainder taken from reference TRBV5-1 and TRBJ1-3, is KAGVTQTPRYLIKTRGQQVTLSCSPISGHRSVSWYQQTPGQGLQFLFEYFSETQRNKGNFPGRFSGRQFSNSRSEMNVSTLELGDSALYLCASSLELQGSGNTIYFGEGSWLTVV.

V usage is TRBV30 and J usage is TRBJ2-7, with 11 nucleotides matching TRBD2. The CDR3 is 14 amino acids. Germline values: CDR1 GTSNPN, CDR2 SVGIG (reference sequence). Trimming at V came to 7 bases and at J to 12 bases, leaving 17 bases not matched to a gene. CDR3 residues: CASHLGTSGGRLYF. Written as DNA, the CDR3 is TGTGCCTCCCACCTGGGGACTAGCGGCGGTCGGTTGTACTTC.